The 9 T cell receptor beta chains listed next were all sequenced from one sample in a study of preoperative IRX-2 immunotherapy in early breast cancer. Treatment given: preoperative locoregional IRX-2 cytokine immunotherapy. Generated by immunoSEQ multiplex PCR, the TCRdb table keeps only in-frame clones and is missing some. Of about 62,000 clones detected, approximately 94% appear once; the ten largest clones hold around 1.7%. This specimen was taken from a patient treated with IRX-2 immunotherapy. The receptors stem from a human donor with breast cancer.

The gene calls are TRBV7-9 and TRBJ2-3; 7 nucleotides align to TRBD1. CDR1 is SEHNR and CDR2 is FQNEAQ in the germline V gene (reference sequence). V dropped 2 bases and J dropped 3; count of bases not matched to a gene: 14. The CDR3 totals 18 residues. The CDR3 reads CASSLLVFSGQLTDTQYF. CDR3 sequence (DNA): TGTGCCAGCAGCTTATTGGTATTTTCGGGACAGCTTACAGATACGCAGTATTTT.

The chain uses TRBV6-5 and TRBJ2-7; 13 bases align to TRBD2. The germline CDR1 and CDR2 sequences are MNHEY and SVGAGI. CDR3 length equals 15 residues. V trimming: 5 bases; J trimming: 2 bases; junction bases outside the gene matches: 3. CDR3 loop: CASSPGLAGAYEQYF. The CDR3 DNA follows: TGTGCCAGCAGTCCAGGACTAGCGGGAGCCTACGAGCAGTACTTC.

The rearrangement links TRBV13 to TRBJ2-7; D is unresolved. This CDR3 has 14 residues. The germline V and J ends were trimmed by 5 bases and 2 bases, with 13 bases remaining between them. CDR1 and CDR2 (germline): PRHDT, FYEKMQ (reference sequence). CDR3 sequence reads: CASSPSRSAYEQYF. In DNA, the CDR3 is TGTGCCAGCAGCCCGTCCCGGTCGGCCTACGAGCAGTACTTC.

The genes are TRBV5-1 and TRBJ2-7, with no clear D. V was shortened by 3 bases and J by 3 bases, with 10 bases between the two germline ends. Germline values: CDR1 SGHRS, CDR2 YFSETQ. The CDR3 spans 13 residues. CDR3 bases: TGCGCCAGCAGCTGGACCGTCGGCTACGAGCAGTACTTC. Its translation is CASSWTVGYEQYF.

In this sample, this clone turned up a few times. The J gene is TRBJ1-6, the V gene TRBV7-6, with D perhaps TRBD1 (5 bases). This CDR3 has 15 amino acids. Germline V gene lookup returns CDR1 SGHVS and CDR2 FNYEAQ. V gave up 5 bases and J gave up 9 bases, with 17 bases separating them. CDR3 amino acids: CASSLYGAGGSPLHF. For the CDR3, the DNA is TGTGCCAGCAGCCTTTACGGGGCCGGAGGTTCACCCCTCCACTTT.

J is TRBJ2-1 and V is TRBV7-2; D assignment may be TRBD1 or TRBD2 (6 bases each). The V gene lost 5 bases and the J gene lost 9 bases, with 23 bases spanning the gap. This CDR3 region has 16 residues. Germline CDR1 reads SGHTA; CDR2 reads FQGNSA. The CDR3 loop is CASSLRLGSQQGEQFF. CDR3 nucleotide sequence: TGTGCCAGCAGCCTACGACTCGGGAGCCAACAGGGTGAGCAGTTCTTC.

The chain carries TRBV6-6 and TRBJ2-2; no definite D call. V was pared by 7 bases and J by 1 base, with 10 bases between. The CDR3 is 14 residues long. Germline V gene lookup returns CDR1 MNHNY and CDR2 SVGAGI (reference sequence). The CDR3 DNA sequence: TGTGCCAGCACCCCAAGGGAGAACACCGGGGAGCTGTTTTTT. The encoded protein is CASTPRENTGELFF.

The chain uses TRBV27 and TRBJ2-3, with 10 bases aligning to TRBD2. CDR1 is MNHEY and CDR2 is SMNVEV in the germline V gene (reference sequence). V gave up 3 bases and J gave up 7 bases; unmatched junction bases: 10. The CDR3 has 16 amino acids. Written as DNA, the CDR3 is TGTGCCAGCAGTTTTATTGGGACTAGCGAGTTGAATACGCAGTATTTT. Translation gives CASSFIGTSELNTQYF.

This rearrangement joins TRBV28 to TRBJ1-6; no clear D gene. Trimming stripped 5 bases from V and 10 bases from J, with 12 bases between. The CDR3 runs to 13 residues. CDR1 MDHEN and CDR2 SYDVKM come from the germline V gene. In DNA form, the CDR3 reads TGTGCCAGCAGTCCCGCGATACGGTCACCCCTCCACTTT. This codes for CASSPAIRSPLHF.